This TCR beta chain was retrieved from a study of cytomegalovirus exposure and HLA in healthy donors. PCR involved 60 Vbeta and 13 Jbeta primers. The data were produced by immunoSEQ multiplex PCR, yet TCRdb's version contains in-frame clones alone and is incomplete. Of roughly 200,000 clones detected, roughly 70% appear once; the ten largest clones hold 2.6%. The V end was cut by 0 bases, the J end by 4 bases, with 4 bases between. The CDR3 sequence is 13 residues long. Germline loops: CDR1 SGHDN, CDR2 FVKESK. Note on this clone: Its target is not known.

Regarding the study as a whole: TCR beta V- and J-gene trimming, according to a later analysis, was linked to a missense DCLRE1C variant. Rarity characterized most TCR sequences, yet some public TCRs appeared in many donors. Investigators reported under 200 TCR beta chains as tied to cytomegalovirus.

Input material: PBMCs. The genes are TRBV14 and TRBJ1-3; D remains unclear. This sequence originates from a middle-aged man in good health and CMV-seropositive. The CDR3 loop reads CASSQDLGNTIYF. As DNA, the CDR3 is TGTGCCAGCAGCCAAGATCTCGGAAACACCATATATTTT.